Each of the 4 T cell receptor beta chains below was sequenced from the same sample in a study of blood T cell repertoires in COVID-19. Assay: immunoSEQ multiplex PCR; the TCRdb copy retains only in-frame clones and omits some. Found here are about 400,000 clones, just over 85% of them singletons; the top ten hold roughly 1.4%. The sequenced sample consisted of peripheral blood. The receptors were gathered from a woman aged 25 to 39 with active or convalescent COVID-19.

The chain links TRBV2 to TRBJ1-1, with 10 bases lining up with TRBD1. The V and J ends lost 5 bases and 5 bases, in that order; junction bases with no gene match: 11. Germline V gives CDR1 SNHLY, CDR2 FYNNEI. The CDR3 runs to 16 residues. DNA for the CDR3: TGTGCCAGCAGTACCACCCTGGGACAGGGGAGTACTGAAGCTTTCTTT. It codes for CASSTTLGQGSTEAFF.

The sample holds a few counts of this clone. V is TRBV10-3 and J is TRBJ2-7, with D possibly TRBD1 on 5 matching bases. V lost 0 bases and J 6 bases, leaving 6 bases between the germline ends. Germline V CDR1 and CDR2: ENHRY, SYGVKD. The CDR3 has 12 residues. Here the CDR3 DNA reads TGTGCCATCAGTGAGTCAGGGGTCGAGCAGTACTTC. Encoded protein: CAISESGVEQYF.

This chain uses TRBV30 with TRBJ1-3; D call uncertain. The germline V gene encodes CDR1 GTSNPN and CDR2 SVGIG (reference sequence). This CDR3 is 14 amino acids long. Trimming pared 3 bases from V and 4 bases from J, leaving 13 bases between. Here the CDR3 DNA reads TGTGCCTGGAGCCAGGAAATGGCCGGAAACACCATATATTTT. Translation: CAWSQEMAGNTIYF.

This clone was recorded only once. The V gene is TRBV11-2, the J gene TRBJ2-3; 10 bases line up with TRBD1. V lost 5 bases, J lost 5 bases, and 10 bases stayed unmatched. CDR1 is SGHAT, CDR2 FQNNGV, per germline. This CDR3 is built from 16 residues. In DNA, the CDR3 is TGTGCCAGCAGCCCAGGTTGGGACAGGGGAGGAGATACGCAGTATTTT. This codes for CASSPGWDRGGDTQYF. Combining the CDR3 with reference TRBV11-2 and TRBJ2-3 gives the whole variable domain EAGVAQSPRYKIIEKRQSVAFWCNPISGHATLYWYQQILGQGPKLLIQFQNNGVVDDSQLPKDRFSAERLKGVDSTLKIQPAKLEDSAVYLCASSPGWDRGGDTQYFGPGTRLTVL.